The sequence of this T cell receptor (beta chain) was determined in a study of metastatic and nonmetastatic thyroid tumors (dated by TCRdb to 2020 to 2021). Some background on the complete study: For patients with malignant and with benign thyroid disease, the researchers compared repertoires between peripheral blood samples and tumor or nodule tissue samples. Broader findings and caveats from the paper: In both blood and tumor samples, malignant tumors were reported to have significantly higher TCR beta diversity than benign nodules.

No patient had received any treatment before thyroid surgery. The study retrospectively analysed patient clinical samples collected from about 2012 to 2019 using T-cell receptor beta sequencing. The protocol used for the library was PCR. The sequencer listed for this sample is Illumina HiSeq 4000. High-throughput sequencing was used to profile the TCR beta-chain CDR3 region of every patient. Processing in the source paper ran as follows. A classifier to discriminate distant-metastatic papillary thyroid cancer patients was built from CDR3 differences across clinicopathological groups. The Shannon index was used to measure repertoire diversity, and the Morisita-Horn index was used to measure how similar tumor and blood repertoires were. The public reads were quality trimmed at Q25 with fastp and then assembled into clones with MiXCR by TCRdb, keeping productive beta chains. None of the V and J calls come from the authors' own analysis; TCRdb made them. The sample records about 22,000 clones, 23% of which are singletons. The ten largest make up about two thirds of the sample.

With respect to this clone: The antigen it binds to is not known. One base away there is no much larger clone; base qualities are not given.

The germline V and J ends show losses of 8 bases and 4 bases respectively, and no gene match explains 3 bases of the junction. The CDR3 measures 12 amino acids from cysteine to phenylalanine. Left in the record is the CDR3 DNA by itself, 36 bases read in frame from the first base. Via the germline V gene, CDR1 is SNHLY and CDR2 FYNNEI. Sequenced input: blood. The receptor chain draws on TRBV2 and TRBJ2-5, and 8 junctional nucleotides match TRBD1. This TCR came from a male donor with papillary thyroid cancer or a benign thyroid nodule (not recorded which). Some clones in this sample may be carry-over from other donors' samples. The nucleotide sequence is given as TGTGCCAGCCTCGGGACAGGAGAGACCCAGTACTTC. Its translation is CASLGTGETQYF.